Listed here are 18 T cell receptor beta chains from one sample, sequenced in a study of OX40 agonist ivuxolimab in advanced cancers. The data were produced by immunoSEQ multiplex PCR, yet TCRdb's version contains in-frame clones alone and is incomplete. This table holds fewer than 80,000 clones, 86% found once. The sequenced sample was CD4+ or CD8+ T cells sorted from blood, obtained in a trial of the OX40 agonist ivuxolimab. These receptor sequences come from an adult with an advanced solid tumor such as melanoma, head and neck, liver or kidney cancer.

The rearrangement uses TRBV9 and TRBJ2-1; D is possibly TRBD2 (6 bases). Trimming pared 2 bases from V and 7 bases from J, leaving 16 bases between. Germline V CDR1 and CDR2: SGDLS, YYNGEE. This CDR3 is 15 amino acids long. The CDR3, as DNA: TGTGCCAGCAGCGTCTTCCCCGGAGGAGGGAATGAGCAGTTCTTC. Translating gives CASSVFPGGGNEQFF.

The chain joins TRBV4-2 to TRBJ2-7; D not certain. The length of the CDR3 is 16 residues. Germline CDR1 LGHNA, CDR2 YNFKEQ. V lost 2 bases, J lost 3 bases, and 17 bases lay in between. The CDR3 loop is CASSQTIGRVNYEQYF. The CDR3 DNA sequence: TGTGCCAGCAGCCAAACTATAGGACGGGTGAACTACGAGCAGTACTTC.

The chain recombines TRBV4-1 with TRBJ1-4; TRBD1 might be the D (6 bases). Germline V gene data show CDR1 as MGHRA and CDR2 as YSYEKL. The CDR3 contains 15 residues. V was shortened by 1 base and J by 6 bases, with 12 bases between the two germline ends. The CDR3: CASSQVGGRDEKLFF. CDR3 in DNA: TGCGCCAGCAGCCAAGTAGGGGGGCGGGATGAAAAACTGTTTTTT.

V is TRBV5-1 and J is TRBJ2-5; 11 positions match TRBD2. Germline values: CDR1 SGHRS, CDR2 YFSETQ. The junction had 4 bases not matched to a gene; V was cut back by 0 bases and J by 3 bases. The CDR3 loop spans 16 amino acids. The CDR3 region has the DNA TGCGCCAGCAGCTTGGGCCTAGCGGGGGGAGAAGAGACCCAGTACTTC. Protein sequence: CASSLGLAGGEETQYF.

This clone was picked up one time. This chain connects TRBV5-4 to TRBJ1-2; 9 bases match TRBD1. Trimming took 3 bases from V and 2 from J; bases not matched to a gene: 11. The CDR3 extends over 17 amino acids. From germline, CDR1 is SGHNT and CDR2 YYREEE (reference sequence). CDR3 protein: CASSSGTGIDLNYGYTF. CDR3 DNA: TGTGCCAGCAGCTCCGGGACAGGGATAGACTTGAACTATGGCTACACCTTC.

About this clone itself: Other nucleotide sequences in the sample specify the same CDR3. This chain uses TRBV5-1 with TRBJ2-3; D possibly corresponds to TRBD2 (5 bases). There are 15 residues in the CDR3. Germline CDR1 and CDR2: SGHRS and YFSETQ. The V and J ends lost 0 bases and 0 bases respectively, with 8 bases between them. The CDR3 DNA follows: TGCGCCAGCAGCTTGGTTGGGAGAAGCACAGATACGCAGTATTTT. This gives the protein CASSLVGRSTDTQYF.

J is TRBJ2-7 and V is TRBV28; 7 bases fit TRBD2. Germline assignment: CDR1 MDHEN and CDR2 SYDVKM. The V gene end was trimmed by 8 bases and the J gene end by 4 bases; junction bases not matched to a gene: 11. The CDR3 runs to 14 residues. This chain's CDR3 is CASLGLGRIYEQYF. The CDR3 bases are TGTGCCAGCCTAGGACTAGGGAGGATTTACGAGCAGTACTTC.

V is TRBV5-5 and J is TRBJ1-5; TRBD1 matches at 8 bases. V shed 0 bases and J 4 bases; nucleotides not matched to a gene: 6. CDR1 SGHKS and CDR2 YYEKEE come from the germline V gene (reference sequence). The CDR3 spans 16 residues. CDR3 amino acids: CASSLGDRRMNQPQHF. The CDR3 DNA reads TGTGCCAGCAGCTTGGGGGACAGGCGGATGAATCAGCCCCAGCATTTT.

The CDR3 loop reads CASSLGQAAYEQYF. The CDR3 DNA sequence: TGTGCCAGCAGCTTGGGACAGGCCGCCTACGAGCAGTACTTC. V gene TRBV5-6 combines with J gene TRBJ2-7, with D possibly TRBD1 on 6 matching bases. From germline, CDR1 is SGHDT and CDR2 YYEEEE. This CDR3 is built from 14 residues. Deletions cut 0 bases from V and 2 bases from J, with 9 bases between.

The genes are TRBV5-4 and TRBJ1-4, with 7 bases that match TRBD1. Trimming cost V 4 bases and J 2 bases; bases outside gene matches: 5. From germline, CDR1 is SGHNT and CDR2 YYREEE (reference sequence). CDR3 length: 15 residues. The CDR3 bases are TGTGCCAGCAGCGTGGGGACAGTCACTAATGAAAAACTGTTTTTT. Its protein product is CASSVGTVTNEKLFF.

The CDR3 reads CASSFPGSATGNTIYF. The CDR3, as DNA: TGTGCCAGCAGCTTCCCAGGGTCGGCAACTGGAAACACCATATATTTT. V usage is TRBV7-2 and J usage is TRBJ1-3; D may be TRBD1 (5 bases). CDR3 length equals 16 residues. Germline assignment: CDR1 SGHTA and CDR2 FQGNSA. V shed 3 bases and J shed 2 bases, with 14 bases lying between them.

The gene calls are TRBV4-1 and TRBJ1-2; 9 bases match TRBD1. V was pared by 6 bases and J by 6 bases, with 17 bases of the junction left unmatched. Germline assignment: CDR1 MGHRA and CDR2 YSYEKL. This CDR3 has 17 amino acids. The CDR3 spells CASRKVMGQGRKDGYTF. CDR3 DNA sequence: TGCGCCAGCAGGAAGGTAATGGGACAGGGTCGTAAAGATGGCTACACCTTC.

This chain's CDR3 is CASSFGGADTQYF. CDR3 DNA sequence: TGTGCCAGCAGCTTCGGGGGGGCCGATACGCAGTATTTT. J is TRBJ2-3 and V is TRBV7-2; 8 bases line up with TRBD2. This CDR3 has 13 residues. CDR1 is SGHTA and CDR2 is FQGNSA in the germline V gene. After removal of 3 bases from V and 6 bases from J, the junction contained 2 bases not matched to a gene.

J is TRBJ2-6 and V is TRBV19, with a possible D match to TRBD1 (5 bases). Germline V gene data show CDR1 as LNHDA and CDR2 as SQIVND (reference sequence). The CDR3 loop spans 17 amino acids. V was pared by 3 bases and J by 0 bases, with 12 bases between. The CDR3 sequence: CASSMDTHLSGANVLTF. For the CDR3, the DNA is TGTGCCAGTAGTATGGACACTCACCTCTCTGGGGCCAACGTCCTGACTTTC.

V and J are TRBV9 and TRBJ1-2; 7 bases agree with TRBD1. In germline, CDR1 is SGDLS, CDR2 YYNGEE. The CDR3 runs to 15 residues. After removal of 3 bases from V and 5 bases from J, the junction contained 10 bases not matched to a gene. The CDR3 DNA is TGTGCCAGCAGCGCGGCCACTGGGACAGTTTATGGCTACACCTTC. Protein product: CASSAATGTVYGYTF. Based on the CDR3 plus reference TRBV9 and TRBJ1-2, the full variable domain is DSGVTQTPKHLITATGQRVTLRCSPRSGDLSVYWYQQSLDQGLQFLIQYYNGEERAKGNILERFSAQQFPDLHSELNLSSLELGDSALYFCASSAATGTVYGYTFGSGTRLTVV.

The V gene is TRBV18, the J gene TRBJ1-1; D not resolved. The V end was cut by 5 bases, the J end by 11 bases, with 15 bases between. Per the germline V gene, CDR1 is KGHSH and CDR2 is LQKENI. CDR3 length: 12 amino acids. The CDR3 nucleotides read TGTGCCAGCTCAACCGGACCGGACTATGCTTTCTTT. This gives the protein CASSTGPDYAFF. The full variable domain, with the rest looked up from reference TRBV18 and TRBJ1-1, is NAGVMQNPRHLVRRRGQEARLRCSPMKGHSHVYWYRQLPEEGLKFMVYLQKENIIDESGMPKERFSAEFPKEGPSILRIQQVVRGDSAAYFCASSTGPDYAFFGQGTRLTVV.

The chain joins TRBV18 to TRBJ1-5; 8 positions agree with TRBD1. The CDR3 has 16 residues. V lost 6 bases and J lost 4; bases outside the gene matches: 11. The germline CDR1 and CDR2 sequences are KGHSH and LQKENI. The CDR3 DNA reads TGTGCCAGCTCCGGAGGACAGGGACGGATGAATCAGCCCCAGCATTTT. This codes for CASSGGQGRMNQPQHF.

The count of this clone is one. The J gene is TRBJ1-2, the V gene TRBV19, with D possibly TRBD1 on 5 matching bases. CDR3 length equals 14 residues. V lost 3 bases and J 7 bases, leaving 15 bases between the germline ends. Germline V gene lookup returns CDR1 LNHDA and CDR2 SQIVND (reference sequence). CDR3 sequence reads: CASSMVGGTGGYTF. The CDR3 coding sequence is TGTGCCAGTAGTATGGTGGGGGGGACCGGTGGCTACACCTTC.